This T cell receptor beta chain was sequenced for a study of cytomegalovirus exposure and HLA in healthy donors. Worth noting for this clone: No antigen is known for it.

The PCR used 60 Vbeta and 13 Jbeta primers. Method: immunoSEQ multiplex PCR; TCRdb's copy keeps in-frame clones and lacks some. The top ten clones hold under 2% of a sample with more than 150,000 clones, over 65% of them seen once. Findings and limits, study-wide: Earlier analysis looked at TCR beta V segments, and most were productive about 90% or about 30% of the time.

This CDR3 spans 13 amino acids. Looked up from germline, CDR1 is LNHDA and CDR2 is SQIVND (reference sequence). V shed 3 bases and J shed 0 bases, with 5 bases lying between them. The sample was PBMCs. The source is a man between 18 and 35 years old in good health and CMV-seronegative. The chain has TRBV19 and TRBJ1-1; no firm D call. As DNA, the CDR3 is TGTGCCAGTAGTATTTGGCTGAACACTGAAGCTTTCTTT. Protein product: CASSIWLNTEAFF. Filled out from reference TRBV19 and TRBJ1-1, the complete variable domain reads DGGITQSPKYLFRKEGQNVTLSCEQNLNHDAMYWYRQDPGQGLRLIYYSQIVNDFQKGDIAEGYSVSREKKESFPLTVTSAQKNPTAFYLCASSIWLNTEAFFGQGTRLTVV.